This T cell receptor (beta chain) was recorded in a study of patients and donors after allogeneic stem cell transplantation. V lost 0 bases, J lost 2 bases, and 8 bases lay in between. This CDR3 is built from 14 residues. CDR1 is SGHRS, CDR2 YFSETQ, per germline. This clonotype has a handful of counts. TCRdb called the RT-PCR reads again in MiXCR, with one record for every CDR3 protein. The sample contains 900,000 to 1,000,000 distinct CDR3 sequences, around 17% of which appear only once. The clonotype originates from a human donor who was either an allogeneic HSCT recipient or a stem cell or donor lymphocyte infusion donor (not recorded which). It is not recorded whose cells these are; they may come from a transplant donor. The genes are TRBV5-1 and TRBJ2-5, with D tentatively TRBD2 (5 bases). Material: blood, either unsorted or a sorted T cell fraction (not recorded which). The CDR3 DNA reads as TGCGCCAGCAGCTTGGAGGACTGGCAAGAGACCCAGTACTTC. Translating it yields CASSLEDWQETQYF.